This paragraph covers one T cell receptor beta chain sequence. This clonotype was detected many times. Its antigen has not been determined. The sample holds no much larger clone one base away, and base qualities are not on file. TCRdb names Illumina NovaSeq 6000 as the instrument used. cDNA libraries for TCRalpha and TCRbeta were prepared by 5'RACE using constant-segment primers, with sample barcodes and unique molecular identifiers added. Trizol reagent was used to extract RNA from every sample. The libraries were amplified in two PCR steps, and the second step added a second sample barcode and Illumina TruSeq adapters. Sequencing of libraries was performed on an Illumina NovaSeq with 2 x 150 bp paired-end reads. Per the source publication's procedure: Reads were demultiplexed and collapsed into UMI-guided consensus sequences with migec v1.2.7. With mixcr v2.1.11, UMI consensuses were aligned to TRA and TRB V and J templates and assembled into clonotypes. A clonotype was counted as expanded or contracted only when both edgeR and NoisET called the clonotype significant, with the noise models trained on biological replicates. edgeR calls used a false discovery rate-adjusted p below 0.01 and a log2 fold-change threshold of 1. As an exploratory analysis of dynamics, max-normalized trajectories of the 1000 most abundant clonotypes were examined by PCA with hierarchical clustering. Separately sequenced CD4+ and CD8+ repertoires were used to assign the CD4 or CD8 phenotype of responding clones. TCRdb trimmed the raw reads at Q25, called clones with MiXCR and kept productive beta chains. Each CDR3 protein gets just one entry, which takes the most common genes and DNA from the rows behind it. TCRdb assigned the V and J calls; the authors' analysis was not used. The sample table lists roughly 340,000 distinct CDR3 sequences, about 16% of them with a count of one. Of the sample, about 22% falls within the top ten clones.

Ficoll-Paque density gradient centrifugation was used to isolate PBMCs. This sample was included in a study of T-cell memory formation after mild COVID-19 (dated by TCRdb to about 2021). In terms of the full investigation: TCR sequence clusters from the two donors were largely donor specific. T-cell clones expanding and contracting after mild COVID-19 in a couple of donors were tracked by longitudinal TCRalpha and TCRbeta repertoire sequencing. Two young, previously healthy adult volunteers made up the cohort, one male and one female. What the research found in general, with its limitations: The study included only a couple of mild cases, and larger cohorts that include severe cases with pre-infection samples were judged to be necessary. Contracting CD4+ clones turned up mainly in the CM and EM memory subsets, whereas EMRA was where CD8+ clones were enriched. Some responding clones were found in pre-infection memory, which suggests that pre-existing cross-reactive memory T cells took part in the SARS-CoV-2 response. SARS-CoV-2 specificity of the second-wave clones peaking on day 37 was not confirmed. From day 15 to 85, contracting clones showed balanced CD4/CD8 phenotypes, whereas a second wave of clones that expanded from day 15 to 37 leaned towards CD4+.

CDR1 and CDR2 were assigned from the germline V gene as SGHRS and YFSETQ. The CDR3 contains 13 residues, cysteine and phenylalanine counted. Only the CDR3 DNA stays, 39 bases, in frame from base 1. V gives up 5 bases and J gives up 0 bases, and the segment between their germline ends measures 6 bases. The sequenced sample was PBMCs or a T cell subset sorted from them (not recorded which). The sequence joins TRBV5-1 to TRBJ2-1; no D segment can be confidently identified. The source of this sequence is a young man who had mild COVID-19 (a few samples of this study predate the infection). The sample titles of this study are shuffled in the database, so cell type and time point are left out; the donor was told from shared clones. At the DNA level, the sequence is TGCGCCAGCAGTAAGAGCTCCTACAATGAGCAGTTCTTC. Its coded protein is CASSKSSYNEQFF.